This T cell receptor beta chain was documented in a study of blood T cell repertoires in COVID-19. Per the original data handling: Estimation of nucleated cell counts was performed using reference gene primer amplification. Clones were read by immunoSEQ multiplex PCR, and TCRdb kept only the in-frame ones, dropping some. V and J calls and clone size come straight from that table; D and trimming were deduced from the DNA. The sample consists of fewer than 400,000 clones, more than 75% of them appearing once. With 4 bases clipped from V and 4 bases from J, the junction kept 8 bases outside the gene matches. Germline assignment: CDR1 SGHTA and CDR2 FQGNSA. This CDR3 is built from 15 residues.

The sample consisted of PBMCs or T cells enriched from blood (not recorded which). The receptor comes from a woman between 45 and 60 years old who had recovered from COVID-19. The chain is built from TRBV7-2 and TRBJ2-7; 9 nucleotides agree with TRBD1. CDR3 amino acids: CASSSTGGTSYEQYF. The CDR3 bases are TGTGCCAGCAGCTCCACAGGGGGCACGTCGTACGAGCAGTACTTC.